This is a list of T cell receptor beta chains from one sample in a study of CD8 T cells in Susac syndrome. TCRdb ran MiXCR on the immunoSEQ multiplex PCR reads and lists one entry per CDR3 protein. The sample consists of over 350,000 distinct CDR3 sequences, approximately 89% of them appearing once. The sample consisted of CD8+ T cells from PBMCs. Receptors were obtained from a human donor with multiple sclerosis. Each CDR3 is given with its conserved first and last residue. The D gene is left open where the match is weak. Expanded clones get a size class; other rows say once, few or many, or leave the size out.

v_call	clone_size	d_call	j_call	cdr3_aa	cdr3_nt
TRBV12-3/TRBV12-4	.	.	TRBJ1-2	CASSSKKDSYGYTF	TGTGCCAGCAGTTCAAAGAAGGACAGTTATGGCTACACCTTC
TRBV6-6	.	.	TRBJ1-1	CASSFLLQGENTEAFF	TGTGCCAGCAGTTTCCTCCTACAGGGAGAGAACACTGAAGCTTTCTTT
TRBV10-2	.	.	TRBJ2-4	CASSDPSGDKNIQYF	TGCGCCAGCAGTGATCCGTCAGGGGACAAAAACATTCAGTACTTC
TRBV27	.	TRBD1	TRBJ1-1	CASSPGTGLTEAFF	TGTGCCAGCAGTCCCGGGACAGGTTTGACTGAAGCTTTCTTT
TRBV11-2	.	TRBD2	TRBJ2-2	CASSPLRLAGLNTGELFF	TGTGCCAGCAGCCCACTAAGACTAGCGGGGCTGAACACCGGGGAGCTGTTTTTT
TRBV7-9	.	TRBD1	TRBJ2-3	CASSSNRGASTDTQYF	TGTGCCAGCAGCTCGAACAGGGGTGCTAGCACAGATACGCAGTATTTT
TRBV5-1	.	.	TRBJ2-7	CASSLGGPKHEQYF	TGCGCCAGCAGCTTGGGGGGGCCAAAGCACGAGCAGTACTTC
TRBV2	.	TRBD2	TRBJ2-1	CASSDSGEGLDEQFF	TGTGCCAGCAGTGATTCGGGGGAGGGCCTCGATGAGCAGTTCTTC
TRBV5-4	.	.	TRBJ1-5	CASSSPDQPQHF	TGTGCCAGCAGCTCCCCCGATCAGCCCCAGCATTTT
TRBV5-6	.	TRBD2	TRBJ2-7	CASGLAGATEQYF	TGTGCCAGCGGCCTAGCGGGAGCCACCGAGCAGTACTTC
TRBV27	once	TRBD1	TRBJ1-5	CASRQGSSNQPQHF	TGTGCCAGCAGACAGGGGTCTAGCAATCAGCCCCAGCATTTT
TRBV7-9	.	TRBD2	TRBJ2-7	CASSSGTSGGKMQCF	TGTGCCAGCAGCTCTGGGACTAGCGGGGGAAAGATGCAGTGCTTC
TRBV18	.	TRBD1	TRBJ1-1	CASGQGRAGSTEAFF	TGTGCCAGCGGACAGGGAAGGGCTGGGAGCACTGAAGCTTTCTTT
TRBV20-1	.	.	TRBJ2-1	CSAILSSYNEQFF	TGCAGTGCTATACTTAGCTCCTACAATGAGCAGTTCTTC
TRBV28	.	TRBD2	TRBJ2-1	CASRLAGLQHEQFF	TGTGCCAGCAGACTAGCGGGACTACAACATGAGCAGTTCTTC